This passage covers 19 T cell receptor beta chains from one sample sequenced in a study of T cell repertoires in cytomegalovirus infection. TCRdb itself ran the reads through MiXCR, one entry per CDR3 protein. In the table there are about 100,000 distinct CDR3 sequences, approximately 30% of which are singletons. These receptors lack a known antigen. The material was CD8+ T cells from cultured PBMCs, obtained from culture after CMV antigen stimulation. These receptors came from a human donor in good health (CMV status not recorded). Some clones in this sample may be carry-over from other donors' samples.

In its sample, this clonotype was seen many times. The chain carries TRBV28 and TRBJ2-2; TRBD2 is a possible D gene (7 bases). There are 17 residues in the CDR3. The germline V gene has CDR1 MDHEN and CDR2 SYDVKM. Trimming removed 10 bases at V and 7 bases at J, with 28 bases between. The CDR3 loop reads CATGGEGVFPGYGELFF. CDR3 nucleotide sequence: TGTGCCACCGGCGGGGAGGGGGTCTTTCCAGGCTACGGGGAGCTGTTTTTT.

This clonotype was seen repeatedly, ten times or more. The rearrangement joins TRBV4-1 to TRBJ1-1, with 7 bases lining up with TRBD1. CDR1 is MGHRA, CDR2 YSYEKL, per germline. This CDR3 contains 15 residues. J was trimmed by 4 bases and V by 3 bases; bases with no gene match: 8. The CDR3 DNA sequence: TGCGCCAGCAGCCAGTCAGGGGGTAAGATCACTGAAGCTTTCTTT. This gives the protein CASSQSGGKITEAFF.

Written as DNA, the CDR3 is TGTGCCAGCAGTTACTCGATGGGTTCTTTTGATTCCAATCAGCCCCAGCATTTT. Protein sequence: CASSYSMGSFDSNQPQHF. This rearrangement joins TRBV6-6 to TRBJ1-5; D is undetermined. Germline V gene sequence: CDR1 MNHNY, CDR2 SVGAGI (reference sequence). This CDR3 region has 18 residues. Trimming left V 0 bases short and J 3 bases short, with 18 bases between.

This clonotype was seen a few times. The chain joins TRBV9 to TRBJ2-7, with D maybe TRBD1 (6 bases). The CDR3 has 13 amino acids. In germline, CDR1 is SGDLS, CDR2 YYNGEE. V dropped 6 bases and J dropped 0 bases, with 10 bases sitting between them. The DNA of the CDR3 is TGTGCCAGCACCGGGGACAACTCCTACGAGCAGTACTTC. It translates to CASTGDNSYEQYF.

This clonotype was seen repeatedly, ten times or more. This rearrangement joins TRBV7-2 to TRBJ2-7; D not resolved. Germline-derived CDR1 and CDR2 are SGHTA and FQGNSA. Deletions cut 1 base from V and 2 bases from J, with 15 bases between. This CDR3 has 16 residues. The CDR3 loop reads CASSLVPGSVAYEQYF. The CDR3 DNA follows: TGTGCCAGCAGCTTAGTACCCGGGTCCGTAGCCTACGAGCAGTACTTC.

This clonotype occurred a few times. The chain is built from TRBV7-2 and TRBJ1-1; D unclear. Trimming shortened V by 4 bases and J by 10 bases, and 10 bases separated the two germline ends. The CDR3 consists of 11 residues. CDR1 SGHTA and CDR2 FQGNSA come from the germline V gene. Written as DNA, the CDR3 is TGTGCCAGCAGCTCGCTCGGAGGAGCTTTCTTT. Amino acid sequence: CASSSLGGAFF.

The chain uses TRBV6-5 and TRBJ1-2; D uncertain. This CDR3 contains 13 residues. Germline loops: CDR1 MNHEY, CDR2 SVGAGI. V shed 6 bases and J shed 7 bases, with 15 bases lying between them. The CDR3 protein is CASSRDGLGGYTF. The DNA for the CDR3 is TGTGCCAGCAGCCGAGACGGATTGGGTGGCTACACCTTC.

The chain has TRBV27 and TRBJ2-5, with D maybe TRBD2 (5 bases). Germline-derived CDR1 and CDR2 are MNHEY and SMNVEV (reference sequence). This CDR3 has 14 residues. Trimming removed 3 bases from V and 3 bases from J, with 11 bases in between. CDR3 in amino acids: CASSFLAGEETQYF. The CDR3, as DNA: TGTGCCAGCAGTTTTCTCGCCGGGGAAGAGACCCAGTACTTC.

J is TRBJ2-2 and V is TRBV6-4, with 12 bases identical to TRBD2. V lost 4 bases and J lost 4; bases outside the gene matches: 7. The CDR3 contains 17 residues. Germline CDR1 and CDR2: MRHNA and SNTAGT. The CDR3 region is CASSGASGGAGTGELFF. The CDR3 DNA sequence: TGTGCCAGCAGTGGAGCTAGCGGGGGGGCCGGCACCGGGGAGCTGTTTTTT.

The chain employs TRBV14 and TRBJ1-1; the D is unclear. V lost 0 bases and J 0 bases, leaving 5 bases between the germline ends. The CDR3 runs to 14 residues. CDR1 is SGHDN, CDR2 FVKESK, per germline. The CDR3 region is CASSQDSMNTEAFF. Written as DNA, the CDR3 is TGTGCCAGCAGCCAAGACAGCATGAACACTGAAGCTTTCTTT. The full variable domain, rest sourced from reference TRBV14 and TRBJ1-1, is EAGVTQFPSHSVIEKGQTVTLRCDPISGHDNLYWYRRVMGKEIKFLLHFVKESKQDESGMPNNRFLAERTGGTYSTLKVQPAELEDSGVYFCASSQDSMNTEAFFGQGTRLTVV.

This sequence joins TRBV28 and TRBJ2-5, with 7 bases matching TRBD1. CDR3 length equals 15 residues. The germline gives CDR1 MDHEN, CDR2 SYDVKM. V lost 4 bases and J lost 4; bases outside the gene matches: 9. CDR3 sequence reads: CASSSGTVLRETQYF. The CDR3 nucleotides are TGTGCCAGCAGTTCCGGGACAGTCCTTCGAGAGACCCAGTACTTC.

This clonotype was recorded once. The CDR3 DNA follows: TGTGCCAGTAGCCTCACCCGGGACGTCTTCCATCAGCCCCAGCATTTT. This encodes CASSLTRDVFHQPQHF. The chain recombines TRBV19 with TRBJ1-5, with D perhaps TRBD1 (5 bases). The V gene lost 6 bases and the J gene lost 5 bases, with 20 bases spanning the gap. The V gene's germline CDR1 is LNHDA and CDR2 SQIVND (reference sequence). This CDR3 is built from 16 residues.

The V and J genes are TRBV28 and TRBJ1-1; 7 bases are a match to TRBD1. The CDR3 runs 12 residues. V was pared by 3 bases and J by 8 bases, with 3 bases of the junction left unmatched. Germline assignment: CDR1 MDHEN and CDR2 SYDVKM. CDR3 in DNA: TGTGCCAGCAGTTTTTTACAGGGGGAAGCTTTCTTT. Encoded protein: CASSFLQGEAFF. The variable domain in full, completed from reference TRBV28 and TRBJ1-1, reads DVKVTQSSRYLVKRTGEKVFLECVQDMDHENMFWYRQDPGLGLRLIYFSYDVKMKEKGDIPEGYSVSREKKERFSLILESASTNQTSMYLCASSFLQGEAFFGQGTRLTVV.

The chain couples TRBV19 to TRBJ2-3, with a tentative D call TRBD1 (5 bases). The V end lost 8 bases, the J end lost 2 bases, and 20 bases lay between the germline ends. Germline CDR1 is LNHDA and CDR2 is SQIVND (reference sequence). The CDR3 loop spans 16 amino acids. The CDR3 DNA sequence: TGTGCCAGTTCTCCCTACCAGGACACGGCCACAGATACGCAGTATTTT. Its translation is CASSPYQDTATDTQYF. Supplemented by reference TRBV19 and TRBJ2-3, the full variable domain reads DGGITQSPKYLFRKEGQNVTLSCEQNLNHDAMYWYRQDPGQGLRLIYYSQIVNDFQKGDIAEGYSVSREKKESFPLTVTSAQKNPTAFYLCASSPYQDTATDTQYFGPGTRLTVL.

V is TRBV4-2 and J is TRBJ2-2; D is undetermined. The CDR3 spans 12 residues. CDR1 LGHNA and CDR2 YNFKEQ come from the germline V gene. V was trimmed by 8 bases and J by 7 bases, leaving 11 bases between them. In DNA, the CDR3 is TGTGCCAGCGAGGAGATTAGCGGGGAGCTGTTTTTT. Protein: CASEEISGELFF.

This clonotype was counted many times. The J gene is TRBJ1-1, the V gene TRBV4-1, with 7 bases fitting TRBD1. The trim removed 3 bases at V and 1 base at J, leaving 5 bases unmatched. Germline V lookup: CDR1 MGHRA, CDR2 YSYEKL. The CDR3 covers 15 residues. The CDR3 nucleotides read TGCGCCAGCAGCCAGACAGGGATGGGGAACACTGAAGCTTTCTTT. The encoded protein is CASSQTGMGNTEAFF.

The chain links TRBV5-1 to TRBJ1-1; 7 bases agree with TRBD1. The germline gives CDR1 SGHRS, CDR2 YFSETQ. Losses at the gene ends were 4 bases for V and 3 bases for J; bases not matched to a gene: 6. CDR3 length equals 14 residues. The CDR3 region has the DNA TGCGCCAGCAGCCCGGGAGACAGGGACACTGAAGCTTTCTTT. It encodes CASSPGDRDTEAFF.

This clonotype showed up just a few times. The rearrangement links TRBV6-1 to TRBJ1-2; the D is unclear. The CDR3 loop spans 14 amino acids. The germline V gene has CDR1 MNHNS and CDR2 SASEGT. Trimming cost V 11 bases and J 8 bases, with 24 bases left between them. The CDR3 spells CASTSGPLEGGYTF. DNA for the CDR3: TGTGCCTCCACATCGGGCCCCTTGGAAGGGGGCTACACCTTC.

The chain has TRBV27 and TRBJ2-1; TRBD2 matches at 8 bases. Germline assignment: CDR1 MNHEY and CDR2 SMNVEV (reference sequence). The CDR3 sequence is 13 residues long. J was trimmed by 7 bases and V by 5 bases; bases with no gene match: 4. CDR3 nucleotide sequence: TGTGCCAGCAGTCCGGGGGGGAGAAATGAGCAGTTCTTC. This codes for CASSPGGRNEQFF.